This T cell receptor (beta chain) is from a study of early T cells in non-severe SARS-CoV-2 infection. This clonotype was seen at least ten times. Unique molecular identifiers tagged individual cDNA molecules. TCRdb analysed the 5' RACE reads with MiXCR anew, one entry per CDR3 protein. The repertoire holds about 69,000 distinct CDR3 sequences, approximately 9.5% seen once, with about 6% in the top ten. The sequenced sample consisted of whole blood. The sequence was collected from an adult who was a healthcare worker with PCR-confirmed SARS-CoV-2 infection or an uninfected control (not recorded which).

In DNA form, the CDR3 reads TGCAGTGCTAGGGCTGTAGGAGAAAACAAAAACATTCAGTACTTC. This translates into CSARAVGENKNIQYF. The chain is built from TRBV20-1 and TRBJ2-4; no firm D call. In germline, CDR1 is DFQATT, CDR2 SNEGSKA (reference sequence). The CDR3 is made up of 15 amino acids. The ends were cut back, 3 bases at V and 3 bases at J, with 15 bases in the middle.